This TCR beta chain is drawn from a study of human T cells and chemical hapten exposure. About the study: Reading of the patch tests, which applied 0.01% DPC to the upper back, occurred at 6 days.

The germline CDR1 and CDR2 sequences are DFQATT and SNEGSKA (reference sequence). The trim removed 6 bases at V and 4 bases at J, leaving 6 bases unmatched. The CDR3 extends over 13 amino acids. Study observations and caveats: With regard to DPC sensitization, TCRs above 1 in 1000 frequency did not change.

As to time point: patch test 3, about 24 weeks after DPC sensitization. Treatment: therapeutic diphenylcyclopropenone sensitization with weekly scalp DPC. Comments on this clonotype: Its antigen is still unknown.

TCRdb re-called the RACE reads with MiXCR, one entry per CDR3 protein. Counted here are 55,000 to 80,000 distinct CDR3 sequences, approximately 10% occurring once; the ten biggest clones make up roughly 2.3%. This chain uses TRBV20-1 with TRBJ1-5; TRBD1 matches 7 bases. This TCR was recovered from a woman aged 25 to 39 with alopecia areata. Some clones in this sample may be carry-over from other donors' samples. The starting material was whole blood, obtained in connection with sensitization to the hapten diphenylcyclopropenone (DPC). The CDR3 sequence: CSATPGGNQPQHF. DNA for the CDR3: TGCAGTGCCACCCCAGGGGGTAATCAGCCCCAGCATTTT.